This T cell receptor (beta chain) is from a study of blood T cell repertoires in COVID-19. Study-level background: There were acute and convalescent COVID-19 samples, and they came from the United States, Italy and Spain. PBMCs, B-cell-depleted T cells, or T cells were the source of the cDNA or gDNA that made up the material.

Trimming cost V 6 bases and J 3 bases, with 10 bases left between them. This CDR3 has 13 residues. Germline V lookup: CDR1 SEHNR, CDR2 FQNEAQ (reference sequence). Study processing details: Estimation of nucleated cell counts relied on the amplification of reference gene primers. TCRdb's copy holds only in-frame clones and misses some; the assay was immunoSEQ multiplex PCR. For V, J and clone size, that table is used; D and trimming come from the DNA. Of 20,000 to 30,000 clones listed, roughly nine tenths are singletons. This sequence originates from a human donor in a cohort sampled during active COVID-19. The genes are TRBV7-9 and TRBJ2-3, with D tentatively TRBD2 (5 bases). Material: peripheral blood. The DNA of the CDR3 is TGTGCCAGCAGTATTGCGGGTACAGATACGCAGTATTTT. Protein product: CASSIAGTDTQYF.